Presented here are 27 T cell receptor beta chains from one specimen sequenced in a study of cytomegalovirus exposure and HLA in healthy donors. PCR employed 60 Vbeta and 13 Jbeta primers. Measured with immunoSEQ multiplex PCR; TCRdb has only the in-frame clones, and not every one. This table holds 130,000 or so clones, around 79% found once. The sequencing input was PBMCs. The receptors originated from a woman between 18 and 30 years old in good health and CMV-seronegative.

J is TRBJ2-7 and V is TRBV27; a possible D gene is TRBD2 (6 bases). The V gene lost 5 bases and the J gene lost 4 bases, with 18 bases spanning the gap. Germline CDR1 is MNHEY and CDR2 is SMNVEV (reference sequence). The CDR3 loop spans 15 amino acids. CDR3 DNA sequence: TGTGCCAGCAGTCCCTTCCTCTTGACTAGTTACGAGCAGTACTTC. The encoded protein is CASSPFLLTSYEQYF.

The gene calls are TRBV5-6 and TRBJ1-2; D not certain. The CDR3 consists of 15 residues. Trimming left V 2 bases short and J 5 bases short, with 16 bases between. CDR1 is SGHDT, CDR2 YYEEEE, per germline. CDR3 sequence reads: CASSLWSGVRYGYTF. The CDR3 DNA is TGTGCCAGCAGCTTATGGTCCGGGGTAAGGTATGGCTACACCTTC. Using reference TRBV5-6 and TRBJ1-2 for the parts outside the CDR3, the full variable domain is DAGVTQSPTHLIKTRGQQVTLRCSPKSGHDTVSWYQQALGQGPQFIFQYYEEEERQRGNFPDRFSGHQFPNYSSELNVNALLLGDSALYLCASSLWSGVRYGYTFGSGTRLTVV.

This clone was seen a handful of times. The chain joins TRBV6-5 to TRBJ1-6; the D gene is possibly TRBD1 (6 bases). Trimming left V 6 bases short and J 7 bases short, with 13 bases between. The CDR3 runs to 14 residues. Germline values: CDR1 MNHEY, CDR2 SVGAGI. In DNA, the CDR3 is TGTGCCAGCAGGCGGACAGCCCCAAATTCACCCCTCCACTTT. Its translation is CASRRTAPNSPLHF.

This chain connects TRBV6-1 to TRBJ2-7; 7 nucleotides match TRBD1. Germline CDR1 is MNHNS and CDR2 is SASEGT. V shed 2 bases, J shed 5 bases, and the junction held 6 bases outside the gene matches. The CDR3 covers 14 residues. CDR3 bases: TGTGCCAGCAGTGAACCAGGCAGGGGGAACGAGCAGTACTTC. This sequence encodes CASSEPGRGNEQYF.

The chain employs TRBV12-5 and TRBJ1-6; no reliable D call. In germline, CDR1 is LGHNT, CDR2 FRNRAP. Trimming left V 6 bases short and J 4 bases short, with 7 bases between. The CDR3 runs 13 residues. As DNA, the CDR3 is TGTGCTAGTGGGCTGACTTATAATTCACCCCTCCACTTT. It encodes CASGLTYNSPLHF.

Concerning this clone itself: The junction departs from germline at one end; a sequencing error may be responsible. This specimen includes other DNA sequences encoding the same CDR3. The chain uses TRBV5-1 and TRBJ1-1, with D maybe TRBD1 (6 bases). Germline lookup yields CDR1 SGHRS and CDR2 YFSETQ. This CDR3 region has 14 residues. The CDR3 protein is CASSLGQSNTEAFF. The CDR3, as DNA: TGCGCTAGCAGCTTGGGACAAAGTAACACTGAAGCTTTCTTT.

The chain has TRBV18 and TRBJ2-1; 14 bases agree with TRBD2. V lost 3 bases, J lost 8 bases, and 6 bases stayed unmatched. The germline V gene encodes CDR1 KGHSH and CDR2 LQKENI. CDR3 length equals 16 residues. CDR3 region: CASSPPGLAGADEQFF. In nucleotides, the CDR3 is TGTGCCAGCTCACCGCCGGGACTAGCGGGAGCCGATGAGCAGTTCTTC.

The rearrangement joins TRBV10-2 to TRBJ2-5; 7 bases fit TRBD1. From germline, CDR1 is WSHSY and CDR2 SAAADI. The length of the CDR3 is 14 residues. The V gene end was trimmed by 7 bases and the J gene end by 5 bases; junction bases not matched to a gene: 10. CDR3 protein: CASTGQGVYETQYF. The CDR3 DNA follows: TGCGCCAGCACGGGGCAGGGGGTATATGAGACCCAGTACTTC.

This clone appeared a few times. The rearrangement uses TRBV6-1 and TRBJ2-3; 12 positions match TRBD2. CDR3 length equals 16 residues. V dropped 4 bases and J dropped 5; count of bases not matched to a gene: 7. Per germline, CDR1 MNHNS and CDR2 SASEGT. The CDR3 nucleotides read TGTGCCAGCAGTGTCACTAGCGGGGGGCGAATAGATACGCAGTATTTT. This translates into CASSVTSGGRIDTQYF.

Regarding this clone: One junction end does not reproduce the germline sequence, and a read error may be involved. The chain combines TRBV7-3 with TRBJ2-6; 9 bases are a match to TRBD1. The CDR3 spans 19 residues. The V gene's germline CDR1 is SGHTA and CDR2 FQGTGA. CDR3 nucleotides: TGTGCCAGCAGCCGCCCGGGACAGGGCCTCCTCTCTGGGGCCAACGGCCTGACTTTC. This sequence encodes CASSRPGQGLLSGANGLTF.

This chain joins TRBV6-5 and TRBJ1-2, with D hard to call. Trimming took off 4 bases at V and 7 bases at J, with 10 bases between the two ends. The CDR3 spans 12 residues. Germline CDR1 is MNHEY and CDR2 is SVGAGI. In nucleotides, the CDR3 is TGTGCCAGCAGTTCCAGGCGGGGTGGCTACACCTTC. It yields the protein CASSSRRGGYTF.

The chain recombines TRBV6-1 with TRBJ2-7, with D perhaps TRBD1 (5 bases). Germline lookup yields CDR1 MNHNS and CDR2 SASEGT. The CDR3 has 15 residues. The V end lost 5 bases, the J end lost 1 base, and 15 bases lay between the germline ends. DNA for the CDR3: TGTGCCAGCAGTTCCCCCAGCAGGGATTCCTACGAGCAGTACTTC. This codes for CASSSPSRDSYEQYF.

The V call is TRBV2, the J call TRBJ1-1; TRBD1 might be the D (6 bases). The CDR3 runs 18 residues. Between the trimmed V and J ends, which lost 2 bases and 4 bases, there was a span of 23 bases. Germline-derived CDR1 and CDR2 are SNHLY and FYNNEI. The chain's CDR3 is CASSEYRVLARRGTEAFF. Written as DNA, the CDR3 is TGTGCCAGCAGTGAATACAGGGTGTTGGCACGTCGTGGCACTGAAGCTTTCTTT.

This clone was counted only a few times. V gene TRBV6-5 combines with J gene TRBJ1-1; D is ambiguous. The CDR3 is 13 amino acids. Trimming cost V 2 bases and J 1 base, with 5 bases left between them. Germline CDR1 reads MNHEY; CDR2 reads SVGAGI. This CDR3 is CASSYAGNTEAFF. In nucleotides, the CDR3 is TGTGCCAGCAGTTACGCGGGGAACACTGAAGCTTTCTTT.

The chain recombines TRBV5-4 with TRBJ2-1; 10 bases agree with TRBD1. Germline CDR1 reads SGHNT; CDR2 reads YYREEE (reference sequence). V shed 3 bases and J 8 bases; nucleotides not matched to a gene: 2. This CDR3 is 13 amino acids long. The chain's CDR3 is CASSWGQGHEQFF. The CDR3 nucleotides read TGTGCCAGCAGCTGGGGACAGGGGCATGAGCAGTTCTTC.

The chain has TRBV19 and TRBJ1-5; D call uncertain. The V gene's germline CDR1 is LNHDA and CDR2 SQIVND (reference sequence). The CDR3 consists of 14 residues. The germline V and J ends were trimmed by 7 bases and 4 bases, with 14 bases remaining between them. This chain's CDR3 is CASTSIGLNQPQHF. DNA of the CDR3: TGTGCCAGTACCTCGATCGGGTTAAATCAGCCCCAGCATTTT.

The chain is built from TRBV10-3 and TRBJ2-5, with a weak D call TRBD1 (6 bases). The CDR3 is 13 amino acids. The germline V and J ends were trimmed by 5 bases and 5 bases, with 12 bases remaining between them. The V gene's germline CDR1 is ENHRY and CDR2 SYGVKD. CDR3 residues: CAISTGKGETQYF. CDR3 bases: TGTGCCATCAGTACAGGGAAGGGGGAGACCCAGTACTTC.

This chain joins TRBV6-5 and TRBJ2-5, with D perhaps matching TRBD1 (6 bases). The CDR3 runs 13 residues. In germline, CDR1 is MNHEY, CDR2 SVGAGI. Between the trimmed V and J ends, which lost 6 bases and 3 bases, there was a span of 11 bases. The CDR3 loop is CASRLWTEETQYF. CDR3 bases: TGTGCCAGCAGACTTTGGACAGAAGAGACCCAGTACTTC.

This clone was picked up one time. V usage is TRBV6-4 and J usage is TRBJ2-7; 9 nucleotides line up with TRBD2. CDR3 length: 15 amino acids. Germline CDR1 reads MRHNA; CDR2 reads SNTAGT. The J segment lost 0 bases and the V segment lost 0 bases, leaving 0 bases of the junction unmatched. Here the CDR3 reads CASSDSAGGSYEQYF. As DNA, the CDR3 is TGTGCCAGCAGTGACTCAGCGGGAGGCTCCTACGAGCAGTACTTC.

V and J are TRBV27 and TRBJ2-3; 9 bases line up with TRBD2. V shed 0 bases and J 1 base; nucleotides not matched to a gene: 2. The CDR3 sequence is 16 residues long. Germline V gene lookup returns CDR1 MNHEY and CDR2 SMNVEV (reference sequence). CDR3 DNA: TGTGCCAGCAGTTTATCGAAGCGGGGGGGCACAGATACGCAGTATTTT. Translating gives CASSLSKRGGTDTQYF.

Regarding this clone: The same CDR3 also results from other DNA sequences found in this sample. The CDR3 spells CASSSYTDTQYF. CDR3 nucleotide sequence: TGTGCCAGCAGCTCTTACACAGATACGCAGTATTTT. The J gene is TRBJ2-3, the V gene TRBV7-2; D remains ambiguous. This CDR3 has 12 residues. Looked up from germline, CDR1 is SGHTA and CDR2 is FQGNSA. V shed 4 bases and J shed 2 bases, with 4 bases lying between them.

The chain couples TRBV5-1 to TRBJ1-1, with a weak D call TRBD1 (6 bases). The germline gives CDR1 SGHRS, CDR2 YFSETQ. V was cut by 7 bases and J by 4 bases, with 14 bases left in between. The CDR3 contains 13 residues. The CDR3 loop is CASGRGGATEAFF. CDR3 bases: TGCGCCAGCGGGAGAGGGGGGGCCACTGAAGCTTTCTTT.

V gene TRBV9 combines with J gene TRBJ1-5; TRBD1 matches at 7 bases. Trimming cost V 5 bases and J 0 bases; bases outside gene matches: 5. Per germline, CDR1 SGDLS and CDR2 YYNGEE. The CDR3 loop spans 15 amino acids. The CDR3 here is CASRRDSNSNQPQHF. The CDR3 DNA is TGTGCCAGCAGGCGGGACAGCAATAGCAATCAGCCCCAGCATTTT.

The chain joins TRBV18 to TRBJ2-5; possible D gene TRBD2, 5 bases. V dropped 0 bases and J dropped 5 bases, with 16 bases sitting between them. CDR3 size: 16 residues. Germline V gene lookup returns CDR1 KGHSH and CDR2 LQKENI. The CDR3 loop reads CASSPPRPAGGETQYF. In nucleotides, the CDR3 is TGTGCCAGCTCACCACCGAGGCCCGCGGGTGGGGAGACCCAGTACTTC.

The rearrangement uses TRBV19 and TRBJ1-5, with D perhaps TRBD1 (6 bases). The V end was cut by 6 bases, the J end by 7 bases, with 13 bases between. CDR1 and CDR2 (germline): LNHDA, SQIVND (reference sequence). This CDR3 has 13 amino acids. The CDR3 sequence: CASSRGWGQPQHF. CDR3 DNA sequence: TGTGCCAGTAGCAGGGGCTGGGGACAGCCCCAGCATTTT.

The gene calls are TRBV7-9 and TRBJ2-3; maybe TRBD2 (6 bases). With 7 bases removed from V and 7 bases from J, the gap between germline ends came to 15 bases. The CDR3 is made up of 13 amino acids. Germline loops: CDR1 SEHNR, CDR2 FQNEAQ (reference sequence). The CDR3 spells CASTLSGPNTQYF. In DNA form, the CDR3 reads TGTGCCAGCACCCTAAGCGGGCCAAATACGCAGTATTTT.

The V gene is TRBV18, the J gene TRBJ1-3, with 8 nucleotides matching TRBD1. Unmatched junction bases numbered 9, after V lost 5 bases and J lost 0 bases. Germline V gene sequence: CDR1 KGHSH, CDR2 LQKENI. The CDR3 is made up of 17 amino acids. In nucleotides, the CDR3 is TGTGCCAGCTCAGCGGGGCGGGACAGGCGCTCTGGAAACACCATATATTTT. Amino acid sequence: CASSAGRDRRSGNTIYF. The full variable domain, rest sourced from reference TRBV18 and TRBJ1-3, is NAGVMQNPRHLVRRRGQEARLRCSPMKGHSHVYWYRQLPEEGLKFMVYLQKENIIDESGMPKERFSAEFPKEGPSILRIQQVVRGDSAAYFCASSAGRDRRSGNTIYFGEGSWLTVV.